This T cell receptor beta chain derives from a study of blood T cell repertoires in COVID-19. Study details: Italy, Spain and the United States were the sources of the convalescent and acute COVID-19 samples. T cells, B-cell-depleted T cells, or PBMCs supplied cDNA or gDNA.

Sequencing used immunoSEQ multiplex PCR; TCRdb keeps in-frame clones, though not all of them. The sample has about 190,000 clones, around 79% seen once. Trimming took off 0 bases at V and 1 base at J, with 9 bases between the two ends. Germline CDR1 is LGHNA and CDR2 is YNFKEQ. The CDR3 is made up of 15 amino acids. The sequence was collected from a man aged 50 to 60 who had recovered from COVID-19. Sequenced input: peripheral blood. This rearrangement joins TRBV4-2 to TRBJ2-5; D unclear. The CDR3 reads CASSQESVVQETQYF. CDR3 in DNA: TGTGCCAGCAGCCAAGAATCCGTTGTCCAAGAGACCCAGTACTTC.